In its sample, the clone carrying this T cell receptor (beta chain) ranks as medium-sized. Its target is not known. The sample comes from a study of vaccination and CD4 T cells after COVID-19. Whole-study context: Post-vaccine sample collection happened at a median of 72 days after dose two, ranging 14 to 241.

Whole-study findings and limits: With convalescent patients, a median about 84% of reactive clones emerged solely after vaccination.

Sequenced with the Oncomine TCR Beta short-read assay was DNA taken from cultured CD4+ T cells. Using its own MiXCR run on the PCR reads, TCRdb lists one record per CDR3 protein. The table includes around 20,000 distinct CDR3 sequences, roughly 50% detected once. The CDR3 is made up of 11 amino acids. Germline V gene data show CDR1 as SQVTM and CDR2 as ANQGSEA. Trimming took off 3 bases at V and 4 bases at J, with 6 bases between the two ends. Treatment of the sample: approximately nine-day PBMC culture with coronavirus spike peptide pools or control peptides (ViraFEST assay). Sequencing was performed on CD4+ T cells from blood, cultured in vitro. V gene TRBV29-1 combines with J gene TRBJ1-2; no clear D. This sequence was found in a human donor who had recovered from COVID-19. The CDR3 here is CSVDSSYGYTF. The CDR3 bases are TGCAGCGTTGACTCTAGCTATGGCTACACCTTC.